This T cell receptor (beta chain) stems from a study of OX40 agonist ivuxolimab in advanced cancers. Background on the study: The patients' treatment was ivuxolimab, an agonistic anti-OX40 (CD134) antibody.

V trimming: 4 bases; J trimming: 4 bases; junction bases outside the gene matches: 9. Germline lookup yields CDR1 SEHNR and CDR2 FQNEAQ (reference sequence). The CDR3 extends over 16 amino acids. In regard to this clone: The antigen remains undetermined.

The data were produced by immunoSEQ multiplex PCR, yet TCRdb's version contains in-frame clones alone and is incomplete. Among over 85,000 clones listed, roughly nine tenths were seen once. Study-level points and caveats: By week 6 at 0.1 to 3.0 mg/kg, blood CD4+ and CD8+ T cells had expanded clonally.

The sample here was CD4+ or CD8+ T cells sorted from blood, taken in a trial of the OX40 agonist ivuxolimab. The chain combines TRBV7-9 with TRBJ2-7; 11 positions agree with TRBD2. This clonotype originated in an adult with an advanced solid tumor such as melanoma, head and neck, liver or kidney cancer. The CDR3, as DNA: TGTGCCAGCAGCTCCTACCTGACTAGCGGGAAGTACGAGCAGTACTTC. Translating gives CASSSYLTSGKYEQYF.